These T cell receptor beta chains were read from a single sample in a study of cytomegalovirus exposure and HLA in healthy donors. Method: immunoSEQ multiplex PCR; TCRdb's copy keeps in-frame clones and lacks some. The data contain 75,000 to 100,000 clones, roughly 80% of them singletons. The specimen sequenced was PBMCs. These receptors were collected from a middle-aged man in good health and CMV-seronegative. Both conserved end residues are part of each CDR3. Each record gives: J gene, V gene, D gene, CDR3 length, clone size, CDR3 protein, CDR3 DNA. D genes are given only for firm matches. Some rows have no size entry. The others give once, few or many, or a class for an expanded clone.

TRBJ2-7	TRBV7-9	-	14	-	CASSYWEQGHEQYF	TGTGCCAGCAGCTACTGGGAACAGGGCCACGAGCAGTACTTC
TRBJ2-3	TRBV27	TRBD2	16	once	CASSFLAGGPGDTQYF	TGTGCCAGCAGTTTTCTAGCGGGAGGGCCGGGAGATACGCAGTATTTT
TRBJ2-5	TRBV29-1	-	13	-	CSVAWGVKETQYF	TGCAGCGTTGCATGGGGGGTAAAAGAGACCCAGTACTTC
TRBJ2-1	TRBV4-1	TRBD2	17	-	CASSQVRWREGNNEQFF	TGCGCCAGCAGCCAAGTAAGATGGCGGGAGGGCAACAATGAGCAGTTCTTC
TRBJ1-1	TRBV7-8	TRBD1	14	-	CASSPGQGYTEAFF	TGTGCCAGCAGCCCTGGACAGGGGTACACTGAAGCTTTCTTT
TRBJ2-6	TRBV6-5	TRBD2	15	few	CASSYGRAGANVLTF	TGTGCCAGCAGTTACGGGAGGGCTGGGGCCAACGTCCTGACTTTC
TRBJ2-3	TRBV2	TRBD2	16	-	CASSETSGSSTDTQYF	TGTGCCAGCAGTGAAACTAGCGGGAGTAGCACAGATACGCAGTATTTT
TRBJ1-6	TRBV19	-	17	once	CASSINGRLPGDSPLHF	TGTGCCAGTAGTATAAACGGGAGACTTCCGGGTGATTCACCCCTCCACTTT
TRBJ2-7	TRBV5-1	TRBD1	13	-	CASSWGQGLEQYF	TGCGCCAGCAGCTGGGGACAGGGACTCGAGCAGTACTTC
TRBJ1-2	TRBV28	-	12	once	CASSFGGMEATF	TGTGCCAGCAGTTTTGGGGGGATGGAGGCCACCTTC
TRBJ2-7	TRBV13	TRBD2	19	-	CASSSRRLTGTSGFYEQYF	TGTGCCAGCAGCTCCCGTAGGTTAACCGGGACTAGCGGATTCTACGAGCAGTACTTC
TRBJ2-7	TRBV27	-	12	-	CASSPGTYEQYF	TGTGCCAGCAGTCCCGGGACCTACGAGCAGTACTTC
TRBJ2-1	TRBV9	-	15	few	CASSAPPGLSNEQFF	TGTGCCAGCAGCGCACCTCCGGGACTCTCCAATGAGCAGTTCTTC
TRBJ1-1	TRBV2	TRBD1	14	-	CASRLQGPNTEAFF	TGTGCCAGCAGATTACAGGGGCCTAACACTGAAGCTTTCTTT
TRBJ2-7	TRBV19	TRBD1	15	-	CASSIGGTGSYEQYF	TGTGCCAGTAGTATCGGTGGGACAGGGAGCTACGAGCAGTACTTC
TRBJ2-3	TRBV5-1	TRBD2	18	-	CASSGGTVGGYSTDTQYF	TGCGCCAGCAGCGGAGGAACAGTGGGGGGGTACAGCACAGATACGCAGTATTTT
TRBJ1-5	TRBV6-1	TRBD1	16	-	CASSEGTGNSNQPQHF	TGTGCCAGCAGTGAAGGGACAGGGAATAGCAATCAGCCCCAGCATTTT
TRBJ2-1	TRBV6-4	TRBD2	15	-	CASKALAGGNNEQFF	TGTGCCAGCAAGGCTCTAGCGGGGGGGAACAATGAGCAGTTCTTC
TRBJ2-7	TRBV4-2	-	15	once	CASSQDWQGGYEQYF	TGTGCCAGCAGCCAAGATTGGCAGGGGGGATACGAGCAGTACTTC
TRBJ2-3	TRBV5-1	TRBD1	15	-	CASSLRVQGADTQYF	TGCGCCAGCAGCTTGAGGGTCCAGGGGGCAGATACGCAGTATTTT
TRBJ1-1	TRBV5-4	-	13	-	CASSFQGNTEAFF	TGTGCCAGCAGCTTTCAGGGGAACACTGAAGCTTTCTTT
TRBJ1-2	TRBV7-9	TRBD1	14	once	CASSLAPTGRGYTF	TGTGCCAGCAGCTTGGCCCCGACAGGGCGAGGCTACACCTTC
TRBJ1-1	TRBV28	-	15	-	CASRTSGGVRTEAFF	TGTGCCAGCAGGACCTCCGGGGGGGTAAGGACTGAAGCTTTCTTT
TRBJ1-5	TRBV19	TRBD1	15	-	CASSTRTGFNQPQHF	TGTGCCAGTAGTACCCGGACAGGGTTTAATCAGCCCCAGCATTTT
TRBJ1-6	TRBV19	TRBD1	14	-	CASSGTGDNSPLHF	TGTGCCAGTAGCGGGACAGGTGATAATTCACCCCTCCACTTT
TRBJ2-7	TRBV27	TRBD2	15	-	CASSSGSVKRYEQYF	TGTGCCAGCTCTAGCGGGAGTGTAAAGAGGTACGAGCAGTACTTC